The T cell receptor (beta chain) under discussion was sequenced for a study of CD8+CD57+ T cells in acquired aplastic anemia. Study overall: Sorted CD4+ plus CD8+ cells gave DNA averaging about 3.2 ug.

The CDR3 has 16 residues. After removal of 7 bases from V and 0 bases from J, the junction contained 13 bases not matched to a gene. In germline, CDR1 is SQVTM, CDR2 ANQGSEA. Findings of the study overall: It was found that twenty-nine CD8+ CDR3 sequences were shared between patients and controls.

Profiling of TCR beta VDJ combinations and CDR3 sequences used genomic DNA as template. MiXCR, run by TCRdb on the reads, gives a single entry per CDR3 protein. This table has around 170,000 distinct CDR3 sequences, over 40% appearing once. Only patients with CD8+CD57+ cell expansion on flow cytometry were chosen for sequencing. As a group, the patients uniformly had severe acquired aplastic anemia. At blood sampling, none of the patients had yet received therapy. Regarding this clonotype: Antigen unknown.

This chain connects TRBV29-1 to TRBJ2-5; 8 bases are a match to TRBD1. The sample taken for sequencing was sorted CD4+, CD8+, or CD8+CD57+ T cells (not recorded which) from PBMCs. The TCR originated in a human donor with aplastic anemia. The CDR3 region is CSGSTGAGGYQETQYF. The CDR3 DNA follows: TGCAGCGGATCGACAGGGGCAGGGGGGTACCAAGAGACCCAGTACTTC. The complete variable domain, with remaining parts taken from reference TRBV29-1 and TRBJ2-5, reads SAVISQKPSRDICQRGTSLTIQCQVDSQVTMMFWYRQQPGQSLTLIATANQGSEATYESGFVIDKFPISRPNLTFSTLTVSNMSPEDSSIYLCSGSTGAGGYQETQYFGPGTRLLVL.